This T cell receptor beta chain was retrieved from a study of patients and donors after allogeneic stem cell transplantation. TCRdb called the RT-PCR reads again in MiXCR, with one record for every CDR3 protein. This repertoire shows about a million distinct CDR3 sequences, more than 15% found once; its top ten account for around 6%. Germline V gives CDR1 SNHLY, CDR2 FYNNEI. V was clipped by 1 base and J by 7 bases; unmatched bases: 6. This CDR3 has 15 residues. The chain links TRBV2 to TRBJ2-2, with 7 bases aligning to TRBD1. This TCR came from a human donor who was either an allogeneic HSCT recipient or a stem cell or donor lymphocyte infusion donor (not recorded which). It is not recorded whose cells these are; they may come from a transplant donor. The specimen was blood, either unsorted or a sorted T cell fraction (not recorded which). The CDR3 DNA reads as TGTGCCAGCAGTGAAGAGTGGCAGGGGGTCGGGGAGCTGTTTTTT. The encoded protein is CASSEEWQGVGELFF.